This T cell receptor beta chain stems from a study of identical twins. This clonotype showed up many times. Compared with germline, one end of the junction differs, possibly owing to a read error. The CDR3 totals 13 residues. Per germline, CDR1 SGHRS and CDR2 YFSETQ. Using its own MiXCR run on the 5' RACE reads, TCRdb lists one record per CDR3 protein. This table holds roughly 720,000 distinct CDR3 sequences, 15% to 20% found once. Another study also made use of these data, one on T cells expressing NK-cell markers.

This rearrangement joins TRBV5-1 to TRBJ1-1; D possibly corresponds to TRBD1 (6 bases). The source of this sequence is a woman under 30 in good health. Sequencing was done on a sample of PBMCs. The chain's CDR3 is CASSSQGSTEAFF. The DNA of the CDR3 is TGTGCCAGTAGTTCACAGGGTAGTACTGAAGCTTTCTTT.